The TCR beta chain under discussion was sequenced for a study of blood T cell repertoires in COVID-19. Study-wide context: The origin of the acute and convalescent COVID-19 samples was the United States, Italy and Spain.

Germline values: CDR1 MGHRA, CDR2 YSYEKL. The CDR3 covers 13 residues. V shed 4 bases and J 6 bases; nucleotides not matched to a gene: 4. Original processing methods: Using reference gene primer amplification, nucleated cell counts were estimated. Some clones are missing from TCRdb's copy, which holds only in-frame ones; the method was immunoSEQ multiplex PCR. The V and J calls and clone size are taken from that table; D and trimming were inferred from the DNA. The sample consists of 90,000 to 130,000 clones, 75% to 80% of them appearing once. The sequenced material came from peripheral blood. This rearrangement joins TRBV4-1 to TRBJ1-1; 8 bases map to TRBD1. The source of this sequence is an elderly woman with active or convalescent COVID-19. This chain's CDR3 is CASSPGQVAEAFF. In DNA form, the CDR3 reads TGCGCCAGCAGCCCGGGACAGGTGGCTGAAGCTTTCTTT.